This TCR beta chain was obtained from a study of blood T cell repertoires in COVID-19. Study details: Italy, Spain and the United States were the sources of the convalescent and acute COVID-19 samples. Sources were T cells, B-cell-depleted T cells, or PBMCs; the material itself was cDNA or gDNA.

V lost 4 bases to trimming and J lost 1 base, with 9 bases between them. Germline V lookup: CDR1 MNHEY, CDR2 SMNVEV (reference sequence). This CDR3 comprises 14 residues. Participants reported their clinical history, and cohort assignment relied on those reports. Authors' analysis steps: The assay estimated nucleated cells by amplifying reference gene primers. Some clones are missing from TCRdb's copy, which holds only in-frame ones; the method was immunoSEQ multiplex PCR. V and J calls and clone size come straight from that table; D and trimming were deduced from the DNA. The data contain more than 300,000 clones, 70% to 90% of them singletons.

The chain recombines TRBV27 with TRBJ2-3; unclear D gene. Sequenced input: PBMCs or T cells enriched from blood (not recorded which). The TCR was taken from a woman aged 30 to 39 who had recovered from COVID-19. CDR3 DNA sequence: TGTGCCAGCAGTTCATCACTTGGCACAGATACGCAGTATTTT. Translated: CASSSSLGTDTQYF.